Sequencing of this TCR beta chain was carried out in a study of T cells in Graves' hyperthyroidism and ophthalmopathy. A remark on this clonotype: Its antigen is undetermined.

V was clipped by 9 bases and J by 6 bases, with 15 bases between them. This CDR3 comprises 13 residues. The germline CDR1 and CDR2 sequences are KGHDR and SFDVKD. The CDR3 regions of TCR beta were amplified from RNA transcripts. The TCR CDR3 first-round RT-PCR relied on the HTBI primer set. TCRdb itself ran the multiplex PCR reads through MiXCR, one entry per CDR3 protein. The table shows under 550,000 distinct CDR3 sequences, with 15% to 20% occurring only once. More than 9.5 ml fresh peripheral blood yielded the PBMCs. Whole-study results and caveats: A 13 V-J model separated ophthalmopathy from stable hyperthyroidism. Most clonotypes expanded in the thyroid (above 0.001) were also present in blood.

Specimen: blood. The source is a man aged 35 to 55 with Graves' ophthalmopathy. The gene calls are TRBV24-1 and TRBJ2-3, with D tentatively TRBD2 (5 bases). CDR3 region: CATLGEPGDTQYF. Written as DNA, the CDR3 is TGTGCCACCCTTGGGGAGCCGGGGGATACGCAGTATTTT.